The rows below give T cell receptor beta chains drawn from one sample of a study of T cells after yellow fever vaccination. TCRdb independently ran MiXCR on the 5' RACE reads; one entry per CDR3 protein. The data hold 310,000 or so distinct CDR3 sequences, with 6.8% observed a single time. The sample in question was PBMCs, obtained around 45 days after the first yellow fever vaccination. The receptors shown here come from a man younger than 35 who received the YFV17D yellow fever vaccine. CDR3s include the opening cysteine and the closing phenylalanine or tryptophan. The D gene is left open where the match is weak. Where a row states a size, it is once, few, many or the class of an expanded clone; other rows omit it.

d_call j_call clone_size v_call cdr3_nt cdr3_aa
- TRBJ2-3 - TRBV29-1 TGCAGCGTTGATAGTCGGGGGGCCGGCTCAGATACGCAGTATTTT CSVDSRGAGSDTQYF
- TRBJ1-1 few TRBV7-9 TGTGCCAGCAGATATGAGGGGTACACTGAAGCTTTCTTT CASRYEGYTEAFF
- TRBJ1-2 few TRBV11-2 TGTGCCAGCAGCTTAGATCAGGGGACTCGCTATGGCTACACCTTC CASSLDQGTRYGYTF
TRBD2 TRBJ2-1 many TRBV12-3/TRBV12-4 TGTGCCAGCAGGCGGGGGGGCGGCAATGAGCAGTTCTTC CASRRGGGNEQFF
- TRBJ2-1 - TRBV24-1 TGTGCCACCAGTGCCCCACAGGGAACTCGCAATGAGCAGTTCTTC CATSAPQGTRNEQFF
- TRBJ1-6 few TRBV20-1 TGCAGTGAGGTTATTCGCCCCCTCCACTTT CSEVIRPLHF
TRBD1 TRBJ2-1 many TRBV12-3/TRBV12-4 TGTGCCAGCAGTTTTTGGGACAGGGACAATGAGCAGTTCTTC CASSFWDRDNEQFF
- TRBJ1-1 - TRBV7-9 TGTGCCAGCAGCTTGCCCCCTCTACGAACTGAAGCTTTCTTT CASSLPPLRTEAFF
- TRBJ1-2 - TRBV28 TGTGCCAGCAGTTCGGGGCCCACCCATGGCTACACCTTC CASSSGPTHGYTF
TRBD1 TRBJ1-3 - TRBV9 TGTGCCAGCAGCGTAGGATTGTCAGGGGGCGTAAACACCATATATTTT CASSVGLSGGVNTIYF
- TRBJ1-5 few TRBV2 TGTGCCAGCAGTGAAGCCGCGGGCCGGCAGCCCCAGCATTTT CASSEAAGRQPQHF
- TRBJ2-2 - TRBV4-3 TGCGCCAGCAGCCAAGTGGTGTCTCCGAACACCGGGGAGCTGTTTTTT CASSQVVSPNTGELFF
- TRBJ2-6 - TRBV11-3 TGTGCCAGCAGCTCCGGACTGAGCTCTGGGGCCAACGTCCTGACTTTC CASSSGLSSGANVLTF
- TRBJ1-3 many TRBV20-1 TGCAGTGCCCATCAGGGGAGCTCTGGAAACACCATATATTTT CSAHQGSSGNTIYF
TRBD1 TRBJ2-2 many TRBV12-3/TRBV12-4 TGTGCCAGCAACACTCTCCTGTCGGGACAGGGCTTGAGCACCGGGGAGCTGTTTTTT CASNTLLSGQGLSTGELFF
- TRBJ2-7 - TRBV10-3 TGTGCCATCAGTGAAGGGGTCCTCTCCTACGAGCAGTACTTC CAISEGVLSYEQYF
- TRBJ2-3 many TRBV6-2/TRBV6-3 TGTGCCAGCAGCGCCTCCACAGATACGCAGTATTTT CASSASTDTQYF
- TRBJ2-3 few TRBV10-3 TGTGCCATCAGTGGAAGGGGGGCAGGGGATACGCAGTATTTT CAISGRGAGDTQYF
- TRBJ2-3 - TRBV6-5 TGTGCCAGCAGTTACTCAGGTGGCCCCACAGATACGCAGTATTTT CASSYSGGPTDTQYF
- TRBJ1-1 few TRBV18 TGTGCCAGCTCGCGAGACCACGGACAATTGAACACTGAAGCTTTCTTT CASSRDHGQLNTEAFF
TRBD1 TRBJ2-6 many TRBV6-1 TGTGCCAGCAGTGAAGCGGACAGGCGGTCCTCTGGGGCCAACGTCCTGACTTTC CASSEADRRSSGANVLTF
- TRBJ2-3 few TRBV5-1 TGCGCCAGCAGCTTGGAACCCCCGGGGGCGAGCACAGATACGCAGTATTTT CASSLEPPGASTDTQYF
- TRBJ1-5 - TRBV20-1 TGCAGTGCTAGACGGGATCAGCCCCAGCATTTT CSARRDQPQHF
- TRBJ1-3 - TRBV20-1 TGCAGTGCTAGAGATTCGGGGGCTGGAAACACCATATATTTT CSARDSGAGNTIYF
- TRBJ1-1 many TRBV5-5 TGTGCCAGCAGCCCGGCGTTAGGGAGGGAAGCTTTCTTT CASSPALGREAFF
- TRBJ2-2 - TRBV4-3 TGCGCCAGCAGCCCTGTGGGGGGGAACACCGGGGAGCTGTTTTTT CASSPVGGNTGELFF
- TRBJ2-5 many TRBV12-3/TRBV12-4 TGTGCCAGCACCACTGGAGGGGGGGCCCGGGAGACCCAGTACTTC CASTTGGGARETQYF
- TRBJ2-3 few TRBV24-1 TGTGCCACCAGTGGTGATCCGGCCACAGATACGCAGTATTTT CATSGDPATDTQYF
- TRBJ2-5 - TRBV4-2 TGTGCCAGCAGCCACGGTACTTTGACTAGCCAAGAGACCCAGTACTTC CASSHGTLTSQETQYF
- TRBJ1-2 - TRBV7-9 TGTGCCAGCAGCCCCACGACGGCCCTCCGTGACTACACCTTC CASSPTTALRDYTF
- TRBJ1-5 - TRBV21-1 TGTGCCAGCACCTCGGACCGGGGTGTCCATCAGCCCCAGCATTTT CASTSDRGVHQPQHF
- TRBJ2-2 - TRBV5-1 TGCGCCAGCAGCTTACGTGGGGGCCAGAACACCGGGGAGCTGTTTTTT CASSLRGGQNTGELFF
TRBD2 TRBJ2-5 - TRBV20-1 TGCAGTGCTAGAGATCTGAGAGCGGGGGTAGCAGAGACCCAGTACTTC CSARDLRAGVAETQYF
TRBD1 TRBJ2-1 - TRBV5-1 TGCGCCAGCAGCTGGCTGACAGGGAGCACCTACAATGAGCAGTTCTTC CASSWLTGSTYNEQFF
- TRBJ2-5 - TRBV7-6 TGTGCCAGCAGCTTAGACGCCACAGAGACCCAGTACTTC CASSLDATETQYF
TRBD1 TRBJ2-4 many TRBV6-5 TGTGCCAGCAGTTCGAACCTACAGGGGGCTAATTCCAAAAACATTCAGTACTTC CASSSNLQGANSKNIQYF
TRBD1 TRBJ1-2 few TRBV4-1 TGCGCCAGCAGCCAAGAGTCAAGGGAAACAGGGGGGCACTATGGCTACACCTTC CASSQESRETGGHYGYTF
- TRBJ2-7 - TRBV19 TGTGCCAGTAGTATCAGCGGAAGCTCCTACGAGCAGTACTTC CASSISGSSYEQYF
- TRBJ2-5 few TRBV5-8 TGTGCCAGCAGCTTGAAGACGAACTACGGTGTCGGGACCCAGTACTTC CASSLKTNYGVGTQYF
- TRBJ1-1 - TRBV4-3 TGCGCCAGCAGCCTATCGCTAACGGGGAGACGGGAAGCTTTCTTT CASSLSLTGRREAFF
TRBD1 TRBJ2-6 - TRBV3-1 TGTGCCAGCAGCACCGGGACAGGAACCTCTGGGGCCAACGTCCTGACTTTC CASSTGTGTSGANVLTF
- TRBJ2-3 many TRBV4-2 TGTGCCAGCAGCCAAGAATTGGGGGATACGCAGTATTTT CASSQELGDTQYF
- TRBJ2-3 - TRBV15 TGTGCCACAGCGGACAGAGGCACAGATACGCAGTATTTT CATADRGTDTQYF
TRBD1 TRBJ2-1 many TRBV4-2 TGTGCCAGCAGCCTGACAGGGGGCTTCTACAATGAGCAGTTCTTC CASSLTGGFYNEQFF
- TRBJ2-3 many TRBV5-1 TGTGCCAGCTCACCGGACAGCACAGATACGCAGTATTTT CASSPDSTDTQYF
- TRBJ1-1 - TRBV5-1 TGCGCCAGCAGCTTGAGTCCCGGGGTCACTGAAGCTTTCTTT CASSLSPGVTEAFF
- TRBJ2-7 many TRBV4-2 TGTGCCAGCAGCCAGACGGACAGATCCTACGAGCAGTACTTC CASSQTDRSYEQYF
TRBD1 TRBJ1-1 - TRBV20-1 TGCAGTGCCCCGGGGGGGGCCCAGGGGGGCACTGAAGCTTTCTTT CSAPGGAQGGTEAFF
TRBD1 TRBJ2-2 many TRBV2 TGTGCCAGCCACTCAAGGACAGGGCTGGCCGGGGAGCTGTTTTTT CASHSRTGLAGELFF
- TRBJ2-6 - TRBV29-1 TGCAGCGTCGATCATGGGGTTTCTGGGGCCAACGTCCTGACTTTC CSVDHGVSGANVLTF
TRBD2 TRBJ2-2 few TRBV11-2 TGTGCCAGCAGCCTAAGACTAGCGGGGGGGAAGAACACCGGGGAGCTGTTTTTT CASSLRLAGGKNTGELFF
- TRBJ2-1 few TRBV7-6 TGTGCCAGCAGCTTAGAGGGGCAGGGGGGCTACAATGAGCAGTTCTTC CASSLEGQGGYNEQFF
- TRBJ2-7 few TRBV12-3/TRBV12-4 TGTGCCAGCGCCACGGACGGAAGGAGCCACGAGCAGTACTTC CASATDGRSHEQYF